This T cell receptor (beta chain) was captured by sequencing in a study of blood T cell repertoires in COVID-19. Libraries were prepared by immunoSEQ multiplex PCR; TCRdb keeps only in-frame clonotypes and omits some of them. The sample has roughly 220,000 clones; 88% are singletons. Germline V gene sequence: CDR1 SGHDT, CDR2 YYEEEE. The CDR3 totals 14 residues. With 4 bases removed from V and 0 bases from J, the gap between germline ends came to 11 bases. This clone appeared once. Two consecutive negative NP/OP PCR tests, clearance, or resolved symptoms defined Cohort 3 recovery. J is TRBJ2-7 and V is TRBV5-6; D is possibly TRBD1 (5 bases). The origin of this receptor is a woman in her thirties who had recovered from COVID-19. Source material: PBMCs or T cells enriched from blood (not recorded which). The CDR3 DNA is TGTGCCAGCAGCAGGGGAATACGCTCCTACGAGCAGTACTTC. This translates into CASSRGIRSYEQYF.